The text below deals with one T cell receptor (beta chain). Its antigen is unknown. The J segment lost 5 bases and the V segment lost 5 bases, leaving 10 bases of the junction unmatched. This CDR3 contains 16 residues. The V gene's germline CDR1 is MNHEY and CDR2 SMNVEV (reference sequence). TCRdb reprocessed the reads with MiXCR, giving one entry per CDR3 protein. Among some 700,000 distinct CDR3 sequences listed, 35% were seen once. The data belong to a study of T cell repertoires in cytomegalovirus infection. Study-level findings and limits: HLA-C-restricted, CMV-specific TCR beta clonotypes were dominant ex vivo.

V is TRBV27 and J is TRBJ1-5, with 9 bases aligning to TRBD1. This clonotype was obtained from a human donor in good health (CMV status not recorded). Some clones in this sample may be carry-over from other donors' samples. The sample comprised PBMCs. This CDR3 is CASSPWTGAGHQPQHF. CDR3 sequence (DNA): TGTGCCAGCAGTCCCTGGACAGGGGCAGGGCATCAGCCCCAGCATTTT.